This TCR beta chain came from a study of blood T cell repertoires in COVID-19. Turning to the study itself: Sites across the United States, Italy and Spain contributed samples from acute and convalescent COVID-19. T cells, B-cell-depleted T cells, or PBMCs provided the cDNA or gDNA that served as material.

Trimming took 2 bases from V and 6 from J, leaving 11 bases between them. This CDR3 has 15 amino acids. In germline, CDR1 is LGHDT, CDR2 YNNKEL (reference sequence). As originally analysed: Quantification of nucleated cells was approximated via reference gene primer amplification. TCRdb's copy holds only in-frame clones and misses some; the assay was immunoSEQ multiplex PCR. V and J calls and clone size are as listed in that table; D and trimming were resolved from the DNA. The sample gives around 160,000 clones, around four fifths of which show up once; approximately 2.7% is in the top ten. The source material was peripheral blood. This clonotype was sampled from a woman between 40 and 55 years old with active or convalescent COVID-19. This chain uses TRBV3-1 (or the pseudogene TRBV3-2) with TRBJ1-6; possible D gene TRBD1, 5 bases. The CDR3 DNA reads as TGTGCCAGCAGCCAACTCGACAGCTTTAATTCACCCCTCCACTTT. It codes for CASSQLDSFNSPLHF.